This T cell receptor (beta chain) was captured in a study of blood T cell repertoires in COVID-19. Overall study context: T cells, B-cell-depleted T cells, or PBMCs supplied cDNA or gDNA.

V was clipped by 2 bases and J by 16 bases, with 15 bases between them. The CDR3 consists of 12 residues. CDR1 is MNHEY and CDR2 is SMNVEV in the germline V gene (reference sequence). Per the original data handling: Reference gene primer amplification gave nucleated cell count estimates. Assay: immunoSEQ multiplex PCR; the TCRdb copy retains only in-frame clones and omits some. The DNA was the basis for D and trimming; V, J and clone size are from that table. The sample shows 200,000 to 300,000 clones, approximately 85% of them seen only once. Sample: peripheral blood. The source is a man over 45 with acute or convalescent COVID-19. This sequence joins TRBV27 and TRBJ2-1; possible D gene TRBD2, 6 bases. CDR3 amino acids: CASSLRGLTFFF. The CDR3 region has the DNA TGTGCCAGCAGTTTACGGGGACTCACTTTTTTCTTC.